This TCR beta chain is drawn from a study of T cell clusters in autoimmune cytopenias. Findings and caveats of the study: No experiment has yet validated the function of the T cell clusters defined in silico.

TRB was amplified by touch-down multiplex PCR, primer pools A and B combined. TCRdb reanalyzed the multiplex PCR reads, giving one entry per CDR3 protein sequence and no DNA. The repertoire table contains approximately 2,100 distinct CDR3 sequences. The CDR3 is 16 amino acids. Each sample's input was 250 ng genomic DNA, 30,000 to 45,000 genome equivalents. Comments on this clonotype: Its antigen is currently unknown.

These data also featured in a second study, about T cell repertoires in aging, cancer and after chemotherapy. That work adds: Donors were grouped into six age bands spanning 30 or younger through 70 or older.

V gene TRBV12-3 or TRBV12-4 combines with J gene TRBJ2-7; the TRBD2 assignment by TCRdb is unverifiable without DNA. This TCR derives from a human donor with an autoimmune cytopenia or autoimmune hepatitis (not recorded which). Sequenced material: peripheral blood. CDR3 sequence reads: CASSWGGGGGFDEQYF.